Sequencing of this T cell receptor beta chain was carried out in a study of blood T cell repertoires in COVID-19. Turning to the study itself: Specimens from acute and convalescent COVID-19 originated in the United States, Italy and Spain. In each case, the material was cDNA or gDNA derived from T cells, B-cell-depleted T cells, or PBMCs.

The CDR3 consists of 17 residues. Germline CDR1 is KGHSH and CDR2 is LQKENI. V lost 2 bases to trimming and J lost 0 bases, with 14 bases between them. Profiling relied on immunoSEQ multiplex PCR, and the TCRdb table lists in-frame clones only, not all of them. The sample includes a few hundred thousand clones, 90% of them seen just once. Sequenced: peripheral blood. This clonotype was sampled from a woman aged 55-69 years with COVID-19, enrolled during active disease. The rearrangement joins TRBV18 to TRBJ2-1, with D perhaps TRBD2 (6 bases). CDR3 nucleotides: TGTGCCAGCTCACCAGGGCCTGGGCGGGGCTCCTACAATGAGCAGTTCTTC. Translating gives CASSPGPGRGSYNEQFF.